Presented here are 20 T cell receptor beta chains from one specimen sequenced in a study of T cell responses to AZD1222 COVID-19 vaccine. Here immunoSEQ multiplex PCR was the method, and the copy in TCRdb shows in-frame clones only, minus some. Of around 140,000 clones listed, 90% to 95% are singletons. The sequencing here drew on peripheral blood, taken on day 0 of MenACWY control vaccination. The receptors shown here come from an adult in good health.

The chain has TRBV28 and TRBJ1-1; 9 bases fit TRBD1. V trimming: 6 bases; J trimming: 5 bases; junction bases outside the gene matches: 7. Per the germline V gene, CDR1 is MDHEN and CDR2 is SYDVKM. This CDR3 region has 14 residues. CDR3 sequence (DNA): TGTGCCAGCAGCCAAAGGACAGGGGTGACTGAAGCTTTCTTT. It is translated as CASSQRTGVTEAFF.

J is TRBJ1-3 and V is TRBV30, with D unclear. Germline V gives CDR1 GTSNPN, CDR2 SVGIG (reference sequence). V dropped 0 bases and J dropped 0 bases, with 9 bases sitting between them. This CDR3 comprises 15 residues. This chain's CDR3 is CAWSVGLHSGNTIYF. The CDR3 DNA reads TGTGCCTGGAGTGTAGGTCTCCACTCTGGAAACACCATATATTTT.

The chain links TRBV13 to TRBJ2-1, with 7 bases matching TRBD1. The CDR3 loop spans 14 amino acids. Looked up from germline, CDR1 is PRHDT and CDR2 is FYEKMQ (reference sequence). V dropped 3 bases and J dropped 6; count of bases not matched to a gene: 5. This CDR3 is CASSFGPGGNEQFF. The CDR3 nucleotides are TGTGCCAGCAGCTTCGGCCCAGGGGGCAATGAGCAGTTCTTC.

The V call is TRBV9, the J call TRBJ1-6; D might be TRBD1 (5 bases). Germline values: CDR1 SGDLS, CDR2 YYNGEE. The CDR3 is made up of 16 amino acids. V shed 10 bases and J shed 1 base, with 18 bases lying between them. This CDR3 reads CAFVVGGTSYNSPLHF. The CDR3 nucleotides read TGTGCCTTTGTCGTGGGGGGTACGTCCTATAATTCACCCCTCCACTTT.

The chain combines TRBV12-3 or TRBV12-4 with TRBJ1-5; D is unclear. Trimming cost V 4 bases and J 4 bases, with 8 bases left between them. The CDR3 length is 13 residues. The CDR3 here is CASSYPGNQPQHF. CDR3 sequence (DNA): TGTGCCAGCAGTTACCCGGGGAATCAGCCCCAGCATTTT.

The V call is TRBV27, the J call TRBJ2-7; 8 bases line up with TRBD1. J was trimmed by 11 bases and V by 2 bases; bases with no gene match: 8. The CDR3 is 13 amino acids. Germline V gene sequence: CDR1 MNHEY, CDR2 SMNVEV (reference sequence). Written as DNA, the CDR3 is TGTGCCAGCAGTTTAACGCGACAGGGGCGGAAGTACTTC. Its protein product is CASSLTRQGRKYF.

The chain links TRBV7-3 to TRBJ2-5; D is unclear. The CDR3 has 13 amino acids. V was trimmed by 6 bases and J by 3 bases, leaving 11 bases between them. The germline V gene encodes CDR1 SGHTA and CDR2 FQGTGA. The CDR3 nucleotides read TGTGCCAGCAGTTCTGCCCGTGAAGAGACCCAGTACTTC. Translated, it gives CASSSAREETQYF.

The J gene is TRBJ1-1, the V gene TRBV5-1; D may be TRBD1 (6 bases). V was clipped by 0 bases and J by 1 base, with 13 bases between them. The CDR3 has 16 amino acids. Germline V gene data show CDR1 as SGHRS and CDR2 as YFSETQ. The CDR3 DNA is TGCGCCAGCAGCTTGGGCCTCCGGACAGAGAACACTGAAGCTTTCTTT. This encodes CASSLGLRTENTEAFF.

The chain employs TRBV28 and TRBJ1-6; 7 bases are a match to TRBD1. The germline V gene encodes CDR1 MDHEN and CDR2 SYDVKM. V lost 6 bases, J lost 6 bases, and 8 bases stayed unmatched. The CDR3 spans 15 residues. Here the CDR3 reads CASREQGTFNSPLHF. CDR3 DNA: TGTGCCAGCAGGGAACAGGGGACGTTTAATTCACCCCTCCACTTT.

The genes are TRBV5-1 and TRBJ1-1; a possible D gene is TRBD1 (5 bases). Germline V gives CDR1 SGHRS, CDR2 YFSETQ. The CDR3 covers 16 residues. Trimming shortened V by 5 bases and J by 1 base, and 18 bases separated the two germline ends. The CDR3 here is CASSSGTTTANTEAFF. The CDR3, as DNA: TGCGCCAGCAGTTCCGGGACTACCACCGCGAACACTGAAGCTTTCTTT.

The chain recombines TRBV19 with TRBJ1-2; D is perhaps TRBD1 (6 bases). The CDR3 sequence is 13 residues long. CDR1 is LNHDA and CDR2 is SQIVND in the germline V gene (reference sequence). V was cut by 9 bases and J by 1 base, with 12 bases left in between. CDR3: CASRGTFNYGYTF. The CDR3 DNA reads TGTGCCAGCCGTGGGACATTTAACTATGGCTACACCTTC.

J is TRBJ1-2 and V is TRBV5-1; D ambiguous. Germline loops: CDR1 SGHRS, CDR2 YFSETQ. V gave up 0 bases and J gave up 6 bases, with 9 bases separating them. The CDR3 is made up of 13 amino acids. CDR3 DNA sequence: TGCGCCAGCAGCTTGGATCCCCTTGATGGCTACACCTTC. Amino acid sequence: CASSLDPLDGYTF.

The chain combines TRBV7-2 with TRBJ1-2; the D gene is possibly TRBD1 (6 bases). This CDR3 is 16 amino acids long. Trimming removed 4 bases at V and 7 bases at J, with 22 bases between. CDR1 SGHTA and CDR2 FQGNSA come from the germline V gene. DNA of the CDR3: TGTGCCAGCAGCTCCCCCCCGGGGACACCGGGAGGTGGCTACACCTTC. Translation gives CASSSPPGTPGGGYTF.

This chain joins TRBV4-2 and TRBJ1-1, with 7 positions matching TRBD1. V gave up 4 bases and J gave up 0 bases; unmatched junction bases: 5. Germline V gene lookup returns CDR1 LGHNA and CDR2 YNFKEQ. The CDR3 has 15 residues. The CDR3, as DNA: TGTGCCAGCAGCCGAGCTGACAGGGTGAACACTGAAGCTTTCTTT. It translates to CASSRADRVNTEAFF.

This chain's CDR3 is CASGATGGQPQHF. In DNA, the CDR3 is TGTGCCAGCGGAGCCACAGGGGGACAGCCCCAGCATTTT. This chain links TRBV6-5 with TRBJ1-5; 8 positions match TRBD1. Germline V lookup: CDR1 MNHEY, CDR2 SVGAGI. The length of the CDR3 is 13 residues. V lost 8 bases to trimming and J lost 7 bases; unmatched junction nucleotides: 7.

CDR3 coding DNA: TGTGCCAGCAGTTTAAGTCAGACGAGGTTTCATGAAAAACTGTTTTTT. Translation gives CASSLSQTRFHEKLFF. The rearrangement uses TRBV27 and TRBJ1-4, with D unresolved. This CDR3 region has 16 residues. Germline V gene data show CDR1 as MNHEY and CDR2 as SMNVEV (reference sequence). Trimming took off 2 bases at V and 6 bases at J, with 16 bases between the two ends.

The chain employs TRBV4-3 and TRBJ1-2; D is unclear. Per the germline V gene, CDR1 is LGHNA and CDR2 is YSLEER. The CDR3 is made up of 13 amino acids. V was pared by 3 bases and J by 0 bases, with 5 bases between. CDR3 coding DNA: TGCGCCAGCAGCCATGCATCTAACTATGGCTACACCTTC. The encoded protein is CASSHASNYGYTF.

The gene calls are TRBV11-2 and TRBJ1-4; D remains ambiguous. Germline V gives CDR1 SGHAT, CDR2 FQNNGV. Trimming stripped 5 bases from V and 2 bases from J, with 18 bases between. This CDR3 comprises 17 residues. The CDR3 nucleotides read TGTGCCAGCAGCCCCCATCTGGGCAGGATGACTAATGAAAAACTGTTTTTT. The encoded protein is CASSPHLGRMTNEKLFF. Full variable domain (missing parts from reference TRBV11-2 and TRBJ1-4): EAGVAQSPRYKIIEKRQSVAFWCNPISGHATLYWYQQILGQGPKLLIQFQNNGVVDDSQLPKDRFSAERLKGVDSTLKIQPAKLEDSAVYLCASSPHLGRMTNEKLFFGSGTQLSVL.

The V gene is TRBV14, the J gene TRBJ1-1, with D tentatively TRBD1 (6 bases). Trimming took 3 bases from V and 5 from J, leaving 13 bases between them. The CDR3 runs to 14 residues. Germline V gene sequence: CDR1 SGHDN, CDR2 FVKESK. The CDR3 coding sequence is TGTGCCAGCAGCCATGTCGGGGGGGCAACTGAAGCTTTCTTT. Amino acid sequence: CASSHVGGATEAFF.

In DNA, the CDR3 is TGTGCCAGCAGCGTAGACCCTTCGAACACTGAAGCTTTCTTT. As protein: CASSVDPSNTEAFF. This chain links TRBV9 with TRBJ1-1; D is ambiguous. Germline CDR1 reads SGDLS; CDR2 reads YYNGEE. V lost 0 bases and J 1 base, leaving 7 bases between the germline ends. This CDR3 comprises 14 residues.